The T cell receptor beta chain described here comes from a study of regulatory T cells in long-lasting Graves disease. Study summary: Antithyroid drug exposure in newly diagnosed Graves' patients had lasted under 3 months.

Building the TCR beta libraries relied on iRepertoire HTBI primers, and CDR3 regions underwent Arm-PCR. MiXCR, run by TCRdb on the multiplex PCR reads, gives a single entry per CDR3 protein. The sample lists 550,000 to 600,000 distinct CDR3 sequences; 15% to 20% were seen once. There are many counts of this clonotype. The V end was cut by 3 bases, the J end by 7 bases, with 15 bases between. The CDR3 is 15 residues long. Germline V gives CDR1 KGHDR, CDR2 SFDVKD. Described time point: newly diagnosed GD, antithyroid drugs for less than 3 months. Following extraction of RNA from PBMCs, that RNA was used to make the TCR library. The sample was also reused in another study, on T cells in Graves' hyperthyroidism and ophthalmopathy.

The specimen comprised peripheral blood mononuclear cells (PBMCs), sampled at new diagnosis, from a patient treated with antithyroid drugs. This clonotype originated in a man younger than 30 with Graves disease. The chain joins TRBV24-1 to TRBJ2-1; tentatively, D is TRBD1 (5 bases). The CDR3 region is CATSDPGQPRNEQFF. CDR3 sequence (DNA): TGTGCCACCAGTGATCCCGGACAACCTCGGAATGAGCAGTTCTTC.